This T cell receptor (beta chain) came from a study of CD8 T cells in Susac syndrome. Germline CDR1 SQVTM, CDR2 ANQGSEA. CDR3 length equals 13 residues. Trimming cost V 3 bases and J 2 bases, with 10 bases left between them. A quantity of about 0.5 to 1 ug RNA underwent reverse transcription using random hexamers. TCRdb called the immunoSEQ multiplex PCR reads again in MiXCR, with one record for every CDR3 protein. The data contain 180,000 or so distinct CDR3 sequences, around 94% of them singletons. The V and J genes are TRBV29-1 and TRBJ1-2; no clear D. Sequencing was performed on CD4+ T cells from PBMCs. The receptor's source is a human donor in good health. CDR3 region: CSVEFPGNYGYTF. CDR3 DNA sequence: TGCAGCGTTGAGTTCCCGGGGAACTATGGCTACACCTTC.